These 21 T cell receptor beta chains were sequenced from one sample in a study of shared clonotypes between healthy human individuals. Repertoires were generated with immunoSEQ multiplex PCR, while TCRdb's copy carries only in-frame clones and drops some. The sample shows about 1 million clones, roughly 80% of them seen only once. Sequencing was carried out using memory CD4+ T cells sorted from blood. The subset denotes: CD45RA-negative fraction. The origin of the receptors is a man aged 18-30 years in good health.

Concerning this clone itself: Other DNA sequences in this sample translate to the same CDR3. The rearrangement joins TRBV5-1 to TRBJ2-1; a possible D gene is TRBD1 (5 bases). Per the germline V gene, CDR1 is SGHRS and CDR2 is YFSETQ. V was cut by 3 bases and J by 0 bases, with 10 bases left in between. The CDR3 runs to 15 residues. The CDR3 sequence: CASSSDTSSYNEQFF. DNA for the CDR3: TGCGCCAGCAGCTCGGACACATCCTCCTACAATGAGCAGTTCTTC.

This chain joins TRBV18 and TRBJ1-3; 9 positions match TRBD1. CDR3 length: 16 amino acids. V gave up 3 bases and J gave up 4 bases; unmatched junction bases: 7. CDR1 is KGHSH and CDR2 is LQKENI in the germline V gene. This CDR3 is CASSPLGQGVGNTIYF. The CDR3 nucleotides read TGTGCCAGCTCACCTTTGGGACAGGGCGTGGGAAACACCATATATTTT.

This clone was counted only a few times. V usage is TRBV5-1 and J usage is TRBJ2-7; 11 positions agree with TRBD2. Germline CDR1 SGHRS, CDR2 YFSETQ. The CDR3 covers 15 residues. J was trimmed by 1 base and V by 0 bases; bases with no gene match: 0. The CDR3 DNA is TGCGCCAGCAGCTTGGGGACTAGCGGGTCCTACGAGCAGTACTTC. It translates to CASSLGTSGSYEQYF.

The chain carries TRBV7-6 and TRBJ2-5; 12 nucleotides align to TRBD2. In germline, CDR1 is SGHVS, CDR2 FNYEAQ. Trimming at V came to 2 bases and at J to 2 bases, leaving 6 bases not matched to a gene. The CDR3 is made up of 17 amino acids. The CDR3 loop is CASSLQELAGGQETQYF. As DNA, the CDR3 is TGTGCCAGCAGCTTACAGGAACTAGCGGGGGGACAAGAGACCCAGTACTTC.

CDR3 sequence (DNA): TGTGCCAGTAGTATAGCGGGAGTAACAGATACGCAGTATTTT. This encodes CASSIAGVTDTQYF. V and J are TRBV19 and TRBJ2-3; D perhaps matches TRBD2 (6 bases). Trimming took 1 base from V and 3 from J, leaving 8 bases between them. Germline CDR1 reads LNHDA; CDR2 reads SQIVND (reference sequence). This CDR3 has 14 residues.

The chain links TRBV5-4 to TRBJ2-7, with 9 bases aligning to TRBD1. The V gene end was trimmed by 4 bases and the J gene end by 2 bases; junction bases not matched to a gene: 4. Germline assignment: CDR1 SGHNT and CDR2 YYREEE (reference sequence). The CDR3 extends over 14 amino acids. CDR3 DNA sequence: TGTGCCAGCAGCCAGGACAGGGGTACCTACGAGCAGTACTTC. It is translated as CASSQDRGTYEQYF.

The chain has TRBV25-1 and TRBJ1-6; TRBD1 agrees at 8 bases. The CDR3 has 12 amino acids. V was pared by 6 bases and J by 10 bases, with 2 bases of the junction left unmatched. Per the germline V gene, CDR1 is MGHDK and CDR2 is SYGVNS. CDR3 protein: CASRGQGSPLHF. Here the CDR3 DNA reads TGTGCCAGCAGAGGACAGGGATCACCCCTCCACTTT.

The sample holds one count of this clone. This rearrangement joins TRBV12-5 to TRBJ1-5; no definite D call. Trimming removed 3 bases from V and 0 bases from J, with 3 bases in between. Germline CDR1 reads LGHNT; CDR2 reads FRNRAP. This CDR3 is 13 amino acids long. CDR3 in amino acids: CASGFSSNQPQHF. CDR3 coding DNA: TGTGCTAGTGGTTTCAGTAGCAATCAGCCCCAGCATTTT.

CDR3 sequence reads: CASSGGEGPGTQPQHF. As DNA, the CDR3 is TGTGCCAGCTCAGGGGGCGAGGGGCCCGGAACTCAGCCCCAGCATTTT. J is TRBJ1-5 and V is TRBV18; perhaps TRBD1 as D (6 bases). The CDR3 covers 16 residues. Looked up from germline, CDR1 is KGHSH and CDR2 is LQKENI. The ends were cut back, 5 bases at V and 6 bases at J, with 20 bases in the middle.

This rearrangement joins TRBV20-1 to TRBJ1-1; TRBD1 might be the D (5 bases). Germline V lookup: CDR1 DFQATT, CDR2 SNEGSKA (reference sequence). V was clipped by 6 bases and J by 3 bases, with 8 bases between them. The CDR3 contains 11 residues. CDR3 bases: TGCAGTGCGGGGGGGGACACTGAAGCTTTCTTT. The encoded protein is CSAGGDTEAFF.

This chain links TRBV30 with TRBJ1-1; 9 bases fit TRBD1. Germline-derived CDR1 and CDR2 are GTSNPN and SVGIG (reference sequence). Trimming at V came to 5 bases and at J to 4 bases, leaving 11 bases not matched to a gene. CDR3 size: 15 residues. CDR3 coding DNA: TGTGCCTGGGACTCACACAGGGGGCAGGGCACTGAAGCTTTCTTT. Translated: CAWDSHRGQGTEAFF.

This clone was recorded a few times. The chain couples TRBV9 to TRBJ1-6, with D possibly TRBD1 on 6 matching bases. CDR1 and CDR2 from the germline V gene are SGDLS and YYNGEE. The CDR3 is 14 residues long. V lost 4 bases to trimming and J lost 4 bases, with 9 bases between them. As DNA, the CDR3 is TGTGCCAGCAGCCCACAGGGATATAATTCACCCCTCCACTTT. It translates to CASSPQGYNSPLHF.

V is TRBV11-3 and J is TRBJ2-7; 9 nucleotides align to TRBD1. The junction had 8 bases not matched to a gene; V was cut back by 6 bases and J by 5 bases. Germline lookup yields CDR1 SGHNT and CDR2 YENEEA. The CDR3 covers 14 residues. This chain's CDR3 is CASSPGQGLDEQYF. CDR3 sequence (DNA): TGTGCCAGCAGTCCTGGACAGGGGTTGGACGAGCAGTACTTC.

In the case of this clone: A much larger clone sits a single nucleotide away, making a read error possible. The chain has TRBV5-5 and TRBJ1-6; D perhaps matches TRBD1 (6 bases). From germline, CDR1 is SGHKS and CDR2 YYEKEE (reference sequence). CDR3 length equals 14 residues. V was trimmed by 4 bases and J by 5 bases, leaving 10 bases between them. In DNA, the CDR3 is TGTGCCAGCAGCCTACAGGGAGATAATTCACCCCTCCACTTT. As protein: CASSLQGDNSPLHF.

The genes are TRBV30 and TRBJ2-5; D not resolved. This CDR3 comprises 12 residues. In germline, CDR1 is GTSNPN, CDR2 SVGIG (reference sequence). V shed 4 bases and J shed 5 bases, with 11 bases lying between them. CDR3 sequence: CAWTEVGETQYF. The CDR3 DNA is TGTGCCTGGACAGAAGTTGGGGAGACCCAGTACTTC.

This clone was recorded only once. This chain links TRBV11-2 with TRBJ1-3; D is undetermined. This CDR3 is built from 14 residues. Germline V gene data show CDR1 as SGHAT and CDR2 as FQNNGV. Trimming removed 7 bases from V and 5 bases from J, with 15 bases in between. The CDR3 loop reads CASNSLRGRNTIYF. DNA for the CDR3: TGTGCCAGCAATTCCTTAAGAGGAAGAAACACCATATATTTT.

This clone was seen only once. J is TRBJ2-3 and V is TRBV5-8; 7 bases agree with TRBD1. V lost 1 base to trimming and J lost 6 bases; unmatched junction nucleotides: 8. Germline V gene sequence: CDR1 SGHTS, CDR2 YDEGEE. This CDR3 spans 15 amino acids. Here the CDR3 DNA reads TGTGCCAGCAGCTTGTTCATACAGGGGTCGGATACGCAGTATTTT. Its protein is CASSLFIQGSDTQYF.

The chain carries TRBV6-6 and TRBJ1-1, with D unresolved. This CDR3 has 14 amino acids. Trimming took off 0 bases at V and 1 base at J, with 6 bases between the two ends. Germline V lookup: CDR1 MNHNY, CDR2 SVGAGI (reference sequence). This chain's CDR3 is CASSYSYGNTEAFF. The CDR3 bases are TGTGCCAGCAGTTACTCGTACGGGAACACTGAAGCTTTCTTT.

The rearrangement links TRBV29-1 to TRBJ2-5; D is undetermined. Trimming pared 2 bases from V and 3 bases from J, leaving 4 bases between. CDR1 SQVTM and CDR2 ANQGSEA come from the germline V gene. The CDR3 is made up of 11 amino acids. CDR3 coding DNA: TGCAGCGTTGAACCGGAAGAGACCCAGTACTTC. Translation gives CSVEPEETQYF. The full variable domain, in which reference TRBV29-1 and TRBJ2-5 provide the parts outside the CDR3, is SAVISQKPSRDICQRGTSLTIQCQVDSQVTMMFWYRQQPGQSLTLIATANQGSEATYESGFVIDKFPISRPNLTFSTLTVSNMSPEDSSIYLCSVEPEETQYFGPGTRLLVL.

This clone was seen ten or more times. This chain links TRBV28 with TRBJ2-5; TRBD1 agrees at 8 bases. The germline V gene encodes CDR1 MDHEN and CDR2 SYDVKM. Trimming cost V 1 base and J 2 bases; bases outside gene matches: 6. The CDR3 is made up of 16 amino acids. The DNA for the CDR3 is TGTGCCAGCAGTTTATCCGGGACAGGCCGGCAAGAGACCCAGTACTTC. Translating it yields CASSLSGTGRQETQYF.

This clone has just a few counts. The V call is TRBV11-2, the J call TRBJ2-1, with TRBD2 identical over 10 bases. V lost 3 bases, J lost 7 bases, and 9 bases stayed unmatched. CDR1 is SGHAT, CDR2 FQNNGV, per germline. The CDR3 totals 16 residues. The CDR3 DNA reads TGTGCCAGCAGCTTTAACAGACTAGCGGGCTATAATGAGCAGTTCTTC. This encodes CASSFNRLAGYNEQFF. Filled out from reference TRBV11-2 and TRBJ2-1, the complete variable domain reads EAGVAQSPRYKIIEKRQSVAFWCNPISGHATLYWYQQILGQGPKLLIQFQNNGVVDDSQLPKDRFSAERLKGVDSTLKIQPAKLEDSAVYLCASSFNRLAGYNEQFFGPGTRLTVL.